A selection of T cell receptor beta chains follows, all from one sample in a study of response to subunit inactivated influenza vaccine. TCRdb re-called the RT-PCR reads through MiXCR, storing one row per CDR3 protein. This table holds over 400,000 distinct CDR3 sequences, roughly 13% found once. Material: PBMCs from blood, obtained roughly 46 days after vaccination. The receptors were gathered from a man aged 50 or older who received an inactivated influenza vaccine. Each CDR3 is given with its conserved first and last residue. The D gene is left open where the match is weak. The size entry is marked missing in some rows and otherwise reads once, few, many or a size class.

V gene	D gene	J gene	clone size	CDR3 DNA	CDR3 protein
TRBV5-1	TRBD1	TRBJ2-7	few	TGCGCCAGCAGCTTGAGCTGGGACAGCTCCTACGAGCAGTACTTC	CASSLSWDSSYEQYF
TRBV28	-	TRBJ2-5	-	TGTGCCAGCAGCCCCGGACACCGAGAGGTATCAACCCAGTACTTC	CASSPGHREVSTQYF
TRBV24-1	-	TRBJ2-5	few	TGTGCCACCAGTTTTGGCGAGACCCAGTACTTC	CATSFGETQYF
TRBV7-2	TRBD2	TRBJ2-7	-	TGTGCCAGCAGCTTACCGACTAGCGGTGCCTACGAGCAGTACTTC	CASSLPTSGAYEQYF
TRBV20-1	TRBD1	TRBJ1-2	-	TGCAGTGCCCCGGGACAGGGGTTTGGAGGCTACACCTTC	CSAPGQGFGGYTF
TRBV10-1	-	TRBJ2-2	few	TGCGCCAGCAGTCGAAGTACACGGGGCGGGGAGCTGTTTTTT	CASSRSTRGGELFF
TRBV12-3/TRBV12-4	-	TRBJ2-2	-	TGTGCCAGCAGTCCCCCTAGGACGAACACCGGGGAGCTGTTTTTT	CASSPPRTNTGELFF
TRBV7-8	-	TRBJ2-3	few	TGTGCCAGCAGTAACGGACACACAGATACGCAGTATTTT	CASSNGHTDTQYF
TRBV7-2	-	TRBJ2-5	-	TGTGCCAGCAGCTCCCTAACCTTGTCGGGGAAAGAGACCCAGTACTTC	CASSSLTLSGKETQYF
TRBV6-2/TRBV6-3	-	TRBJ1-4	-	TGTGCCAGCAGTCGGACACCGCGCTATGAAAAACTGTTTTTT	CASSRTPRYEKLFF
TRBV15	-	TRBJ2-5	-	TGTGCCACCAGCGGGGGACTCTGGGAGACCCAGTACTTC	CATSGGLWETQYF
TRBV5-5	TRBD1	TRBJ2-7	-	TGTGCCAGCAGCTCAGTCGGGACAGGGTCCTACGAGCAGTACTTC	CASSSVGTGSYEQYF
TRBV4-2	-	TRBJ1-5	-	TGTGCCAGCAGCCAGAGGGGCGGGGATAGCAATCAGCCCCAGCATTTT	CASSQRGGDSNQPQHF
TRBV12-3/TRBV12-4	-	TRBJ2-3	-	TGTGCCAGCAGTCCCGACCACACAGATACGCAGTATTTT	CASSPDHTDTQYF
TRBV20-1	-	TRBJ2-7	many	TGCAGTGCTAGATCCGTTGGGGACGGCTCCTACGAGCAGTACTTC	CSARSVGDGSYEQYF
TRBV12-3/TRBV12-4	-	TRBJ2-2	few	TGTGCCAGCAGTCCTCCCGGGGGCAGGGCGAACACCGGGGAGCTGTTTTTT	CASSPPGGRANTGELFF
TRBV6-1	TRBD2	TRBJ2-3	-	TGTGCCAGCAGACGACTAGCGACCCCCGATACGCAGTATTTT	CASRRLATPDTQYF
TRBV7-3	TRBD2	TRBJ2-1	few	TGTGCCAGCAGCTCCGGACTAGCGGGAGCCAATGAGCAGTTCTTC	CASSSGLAGANEQFF
TRBV5-1	-	TRBJ2-5	-	TGCGCCAGCAGCTGGGGGACCGTGGCGGTCGAGACCCAGTACTTC	CASSWGTVAVETQYF
TRBV7-2	-	TRBJ1-2	few	TGTGCCAGCAGCTTTTGGGGAGACTATGGCTACACCTTC	CASSFWGDYGYTF
TRBV6-1	TRBD1	TRBJ1-1	few	TGTGCCAGCAGTAGAACCCAGGGGGGGACTGAAGCTTTCTTT	CASSRTQGGTEAFF
TRBV6-5	-	TRBJ2-3	many	TGTGCCAGCAGTTACTCGAGGCAGAGAGCAGATACGCAGTATTTT	CASSYSRQRADTQYF
TRBV29-1	-	TRBJ2-1	-	TGCAGCGCCGAGGGAGGGGGCGCCGTCTACAATGAGCAGTTCTTC	CSAEGGGAVYNEQFF
TRBV20-1	TRBD2	TRBJ2-5	-	TGCTGTGCTAGACCGAATAGCGGGGTCGGGGAGACCCAGTACTTC	CCARPNSGVGETQYF
TRBV4-2	-	TRBJ2-3	few	TGTGCCAGCAGCCAGACAGGGACTGTCACAGATACGCAGTATTTT	CASSQTGTVTDTQYF
TRBV7-2	TRBD1	TRBJ1-2	few	TGTGCCAGCAGCTCTCCACAGGGGTACGATGGCTACACCTTC	CASSSPQGYDGYTF
TRBV7-3	TRBD2	TRBJ2-7	-	TGTGCCAGCAGCCGGCTAGCGGGAGACGAGCAGTACTTC	CASSRLAGDEQYF
TRBV4-3	-	TRBJ2-3	many	TGCGCCAGCAGCCAAGACGGGGACACAGATACGCAGTATTTT	CASSQDGDTDTQYF
TRBV20-1	-	TRBJ2-5	-	TGCAGTGCTAGTACAAGGACCAAACAAGAGACCCAGTACTTC	CSASTRTKQETQYF
TRBV7-2	TRBD2	TRBJ2-5	few	TGTGCCAGCAGCTTTAGCGGGGGGGGTCAAGAGACCCAGTACTTC	CASSFSGGGQETQYF
TRBV9	TRBD2	TRBJ2-7	few	TGTGCCAGCAGCGAGGGGACTAGCGGGAGCTACGAGCAGTACTTC	CASSEGTSGSYEQYF
TRBV12-3/TRBV12-4	-	TRBJ1-4	-	TGTGCCACAACTGCAGGTCGTAGTGAAAAACTGTTTTTT	CATTAGRSEKLFF
TRBV29-1	TRBD1	TRBJ2-7	few	TGCAGCGTGTGGGCCACGGGACAGGGGGTCTACGAGCAGTACTTC	CSVWATGQGVYEQYF